This T cell receptor (beta chain) derives from a study of T-cell reconstitution after alpha-beta-depleted transplantation in children. In this sample, this clonotype turned up a few times. V was cut by 0 bases and J by 7 bases, with 12 bases left in between. The germline gives CDR1 SQVTM, CDR2 ANQGSEA. CDR3 length: 14 amino acids. Preparing the TCRbeta library involved the use of unique molecular identifiers. TCRdb recomputed calls from the PCR reads with MiXCR, one row per CDR3 protein. The table lists hundreds of thousands of distinct CDR3 sequences, 15% to 20% of them singletons. The sequenced sample was PBMCs from the stem cell graft donor, obtained from the stem cell graft. This TCR came from a human donor who donated a stem cell graft to a child with acute lymphoblastic leukemia. The chain uses TRBV29-1 and TRBJ2-2, with D unclear. For the CDR3, the DNA is TGCAGCGTTGAAGATCGGAAGGGTTTCGGGGAGCTGTTTTTT. Protein sequence: CSVEDRKGFGELFF.